The present T cell receptor beta chain was sequenced within a study of blood T cell repertoires in COVID-19. Across the whole study: In each case, the material was cDNA or gDNA derived from T cells, B-cell-depleted T cells, or PBMCs.

Germline-derived CDR1 and CDR2 are SGHNT and YYREEE (reference sequence). The CDR3 spans 15 residues. V was clipped by 3 bases and J by 2 bases, with 15 bases between them. Original processing notes: Amplification of reference gene primers was used by the study to estimate nucleated cell counts. Clones were sequenced by immunoSEQ multiplex PCR, and TCRdb holds only the in-frame ones, with some missing. D and trimming come from the DNA, and the V and J calls and clone size come from that table. This table has 280,000 or so clones, roughly 86% appearing once. The sequenced material came from peripheral blood. The chain couples TRBV5-4 to TRBJ2-7; tentatively, D is TRBD1 (6 bases). The clonotype originates from a woman aged 25 to 39 who had recovered from COVID-19. CDR3 residues: CASSWGAGAAYEQYF. The CDR3 nucleotides read TGTGCCAGCAGCTGGGGAGCAGGGGCGGCCTACGAGCAGTACTTC.